This T cell receptor (beta chain) was sequenced during a study of blood T cell repertoires in COVID-19. The CDR3 contains 12 residues. V lost 6 bases to trimming and J lost 4 bases, with 10 bases between them. Germline assignment: CDR1 LNHNV and CDR2 YYDKDF (reference sequence). Per the study methods: Reference gene primer amplification yielded estimated nucleated cell counts. Profiled with immunoSEQ multiplex PCR; TCRdb holds only in-frame clones, not every one. Clonal size and the V and J genes are those of that table, whereas D and trimming came from the DNA. This sample has fewer than 300,000 clones, with 85% to 90% found just once.

The receptor was derived from a woman in her forties or fifties with COVID-19, enrolled during active disease. Material for sequencing was peripheral blood. The rearrangement joins TRBV15 to TRBJ2-7, with D unresolved. The CDR3: CATSRSRYEQYF. As DNA, the CDR3 is TGTGCCACCAGTAGAAGCAGGTACGAGCAGTACTTC.